This T cell receptor beta chain was identified during a study of blood T cell repertoires in COVID-19. Looking at the study overall: Sites in the United States, Italy and Spain provided acute and convalescent COVID-19 samples.

This clone has just a few counts. The authors' processing: Amplification of reference gene primers provided the estimated nucleated cell counts. Data came from immunoSEQ multiplex PCR; TCRdb stores just in-frame clones and leaves some out. V, J and clone size are those of that table, while D and trimming were read from the DNA. This sample carries about 280,000 clones, around 80% of them seen once, and the ten largest clones take 4.5% to 6%. Exposed enrollees encountered a COVID-19 case at some point within 2 weeks before study entry. This clonotype was sampled from a man between 40 and 49 years old who had been exposed to COVID-19. Sequencing was carried out using PBMCs or T cells enriched from blood (not recorded which).

The CDR3 sequence: CASRGGQNNEKLFF. Here the CDR3 DNA reads TGTGCCAGCAGGGGGGGGCAGAATAATGAAAAACTGTTTTTT. The V gene is TRBV6-5, the J gene TRBJ1-4; D may be TRBD1 (6 bases). Trimming stripped 6 bases from V and 4 bases from J, with 12 bases between. Germline V gene lookup returns CDR1 MNHEY and CDR2 SVGAGI. This CDR3 is 14 amino acids long.